The rows below give T cell receptor beta chains drawn from one sample of a study of T cell repertoires in cytomegalovirus infection. TCRdb used MiXCR to reprocess the reads, holding one entry per CDR3 protein. The sample lists around 230,000 distinct CDR3 sequences, about 39% occurring once. No antigen is known for these receptors. The input for sequencing was CD8+ T cells from cultured PBMCs, taken from culture after CMV antigen stimulation. All receptors derive from a human donor in good health (CMV status not recorded). Some clones in this sample may be carry-over from other donors' samples. The CDR3 runs from the conserved cysteine through the conserved F or W. The D gene is left open where the match is weak. Rows give clone size only sometimes, using once, few, many, or a class for an expanded clone.

j_call: TRBJ2-1
v_call: TRBV28
clone_size: few
d_call: TRBD1
cdr3_aa: CASSRALDRDNEQFF
cdr3_nt: TGTGCCAGCAGCAGAGCCCTGGACAGGGACAATGAGCAGTTCTTC

j_call: TRBJ2-5
v_call: TRBV12-3/TRBV12-4
clone_size: .
d_call: TRBD2
cdr3_aa: CASSLSSGEETQYF
cdr3_nt: TGTGCCAGCAGTTTGTCTAGCGGGGAAGAGACCCAGTACTTC

j_call: TRBJ2-3
v_call: TRBV7-3
clone_size: .
d_call: .
cdr3_aa: CASSSFQRVTDTQYF
cdr3_nt: TGTGCCAGCAGCTCTTTCCAGCGGGTCACAGATACGCAGTATTTT

j_call: TRBJ2-1
v_call: TRBV7-3
clone_size: .
d_call: TRBD2
cdr3_aa: CASSQKRTSGYNEQFF
cdr3_nt: TGTGCCAGCAGCCAAAAGCGGACTAGCGGATACAATGAGCAGTTCTTC

j_call: TRBJ2-3
v_call: TRBV7-6
clone_size: many
d_call: TRBD2
cdr3_aa: CASSLRGGGPDTQYF
cdr3_nt: TGTGCCAGCAGCTTACGCGGCGGGGGGCCAGATACGCAGTATTTT

j_call: TRBJ1-4
v_call: TRBV12-5
clone_size: few
d_call: TRBD1
cdr3_aa: CASGMGTGSEKLFF
cdr3_nt: TGTGCTAGTGGTATGGGGACAGGGAGTGAAAAACTGTTTTTT

j_call: TRBJ2-1
v_call: TRBV7-2
clone_size: many
d_call: .
cdr3_aa: CASSLSPGRYNYNEQFF
cdr3_nt: TGTGCCAGCAGCTTAAGCCCCGGCCGATACAACTACAATGAGCAGTTCTTC

j_call: TRBJ2-7
v_call: TRBV7-6
clone_size: .
d_call: .
cdr3_aa: CASSLTGWGYEQYF
cdr3_nt: TGTGCCAGCAGCTTAACAGGGTGGGGCTACGAGCAGTACTTC

j_call: TRBJ2-1
v_call: TRBV5-6
clone_size: few
d_call: .
cdr3_aa: CASSRTDDEQFF
cdr3_nt: TGTGCCAGCAGCCGGACAGACGATGAGCAGTTCTTC

j_call: TRBJ1-2
v_call: TRBV12-3/TRBV12-4
clone_size: few
d_call: .
cdr3_aa: CASSLPTAYYGYTF
cdr3_nt: TGTGCCAGCAGTTTGCCGACAGCGTACTATGGCTACACCTTC

j_call: TRBJ2-2
v_call: TRBV7-8
clone_size: few
d_call: TRBD2
cdr3_aa: CASSLESGRNTGELFF
cdr3_nt: TGTGCCAGCAGCTTAGAGAGCGGGAGGAACACCGGGGAGCTGTTTTTT

j_call: TRBJ1-1
v_call: TRBV9
clone_size: .
d_call: TRBD1
cdr3_aa: CASGTGTGPSRAFF
cdr3_nt: TGTGCCAGCGGGACCGGGACAGGGCCATCCCGAGCTTTCTTT

j_call: TRBJ1-2
v_call: TRBV28
clone_size: few
d_call: .
cdr3_aa: CASSSTYRDFTLDYGYTF
cdr3_nt: TGTGCCAGCAGTTCGACGTACAGGGACTTCACCCTTGACTATGGCTACACCTTC

j_call: TRBJ1-2
v_call: TRBV7-9
clone_size: .
d_call: .
cdr3_aa: CASSTNREKRAYGYTF
cdr3_nt: TGTGCCAGCAGCACTAACCGGGAAAAGAGGGCCTATGGCTACACCTTC

j_call: TRBJ2-5
v_call: TRBV29-1
clone_size: few
d_call: TRBD2
cdr3_aa: CSVETGRGETQYF
cdr3_nt: TGCAGCGTTGAAACGGGGAGGGGAGAGACCCAGTACTTC

j_call: TRBJ2-1
v_call: TRBV7-4
clone_size: few
d_call: TRBD1
cdr3_aa: CASSPTDRANEQFF
cdr3_nt: TGTGCCAGCAGCCCGACGGACAGGGCCAATGAGCAGTTCTTC

j_call: TRBJ2-6
v_call: TRBV2
clone_size: few
d_call: .
cdr3_aa: CASPTYTGFSSGANVLTF
cdr3_nt: TGTGCCAGCCCCACATATACAGGGTTCAGCTCTGGGGCCAACGTCCTGACTTTC

j_call: TRBJ2-6
v_call: TRBV29-1
clone_size: .
d_call: TRBD1
cdr3_aa: CSVDTGGRGGANVLTF
cdr3_nt: TGCAGCGTTGACACAGGGGGCAGGGGTGGGGCCAACGTCCTGACTTTC

j_call: TRBJ2-3
v_call: TRBV7-9
clone_size: few
d_call: .
cdr3_aa: CASSPPALDTQYF
cdr3_nt: TGTGCCAGCAGCCCCCCAGCGTTAGATACGCAGTATTTT

j_call: TRBJ2-3
v_call: TRBV7-9
clone_size: few
d_call: .
cdr3_aa: CASSSPRVDYTDTQYF
cdr3_nt: TGTGCCAGCAGCTCCCCGAGGGTTGATTACACAGATACGCAGTATTTT

j_call: TRBJ2-1
v_call: TRBV2
clone_size: .
d_call: .
cdr3_aa: CASRAIGNEQFF
cdr3_nt: TGTGCCAGCAGAGCCATAGGCAATGAGCAGTTCTTC

j_call: TRBJ2-3
v_call: TRBV20-1
clone_size: .
d_call: TRBD2
cdr3_aa: CSARDVAGVLTDTQYF
cdr3_nt: TGCAGTGCTAGAGATGTAGCGGGGGTCCTCACAGATACGCAGTATTTT

j_call: TRBJ2-7
v_call: TRBV2
clone_size: few
d_call: .
cdr3_aa: CASIEGLLSYEQYF
cdr3_nt: TGTGCCAGCATAGAGGGGCTCCTCTCCTACGAGCAGTACTTC

j_call: TRBJ1-1
v_call: TRBV6-5
clone_size: .
d_call: .
cdr3_aa: CASSYGRGNTEAFF
cdr3_nt: TGTGCCAGCAGTTACGGCAGGGGCAACACTGAAGCTTTCTTT

j_call: TRBJ2-6
v_call: TRBV7-3
clone_size: .
d_call: TRBD2
cdr3_aa: CASSPTGGGGANVLTF
cdr3_nt: TGTGCCAGCAGCCCGACCGGCGGGGGTGGGGCCAACGTCCTGACTTTC

j_call: TRBJ2-3
v_call: TRBV7-2
clone_size: many
d_call: TRBD2
cdr3_aa: CASSFRLAGASTDTQYF
cdr3_nt: TGTGCCAGCAGCTTCCGACTAGCGGGGGCTAGCACAGATACGCAGTATTTT

j_call: TRBJ1-1
v_call: TRBV7-9
clone_size: few
d_call: .
cdr3_aa: CASSLVFSRSRGGTEAFF
cdr3_nt: TGTGCCAGCAGCTTAGTGTTCAGCCGATCCCGGGGAGGCACTGAAGCTTTCTTT

j_call: TRBJ2-5
v_call: TRBV7-8
clone_size: many
d_call: .
cdr3_aa: CASSLSDSRGQETQYF
cdr3_nt: TGTGCCAGCAGCCTGTCGGACTCTCGGGGCCAAGAGACCCAGTACTTC

j_call: TRBJ2-3
v_call: TRBV10-3
clone_size: .
d_call: TRBD2
cdr3_aa: CAAKVTSTNTQYF
cdr3_nt: TGTGCCGCAAAAGTGACTAGCACAAATACGCAGTATTTT

j_call: TRBJ1-1
v_call: TRBV19
clone_size: few
d_call: .
cdr3_aa: CASSGRRDREGGGEAFF
cdr3_nt: TGTGCCAGTAGTGGCCGCAGGGATCGTGAGGGAGGCGGTGAAGCTTTCTTT

j_call: TRBJ2-5
v_call: TRBV7-9
clone_size: few
d_call: .
cdr3_aa: CASSSGVEETQYF
cdr3_nt: TGTGCCAGCAGCTCAGGGGTAGAGGAGACCCAGTACTTC

j_call: TRBJ2-1
v_call: TRBV11-1
clone_size: few
d_call: .
cdr3_aa: CASSLSYGAYNEQFF
cdr3_nt: TGTGCCAGCAGCTTAAGCTACGGAGCCTACAATGAGCAGTTCTTC

j_call: TRBJ1-4
v_call: TRBV7-6
clone_size: few
d_call: .
cdr3_aa: CASSREAEGEKLFF
cdr3_nt: TGTGCCAGCAGCCGGGAAGCCGAGGGTGAAAAACTGTTTTTT

j_call: TRBJ2-1
v_call: TRBV27
clone_size: .
d_call: .
cdr3_aa: CASSSWTGSGGEQFF
cdr3_nt: TGTGCCAGCAGTTCATGGACAGGCTCCGGGGGTGAGCAGTTCTTC

j_call: TRBJ1-5
v_call: TRBV12-3/TRBV12-4
clone_size: few
d_call: .
cdr3_aa: CASTRTASNQPQHF
cdr3_nt: TGTGCCAGCACCCGGACGGCAAGCAATCAGCCCCAGCATTTT

j_call: TRBJ2-2
v_call: TRBV7-8
clone_size: many
d_call: .
cdr3_aa: CASSLDSLESTSGELFF
cdr3_nt: TGTGCCAGCAGCTTAGACAGTCTAGAATCAACCTCCGGGGAGCTGTTTTTT

j_call: TRBJ1-5
v_call: TRBV23-1
clone_size: few
d_call: .
cdr3_aa: CASSGPGLNVGQPQHF
cdr3_nt: TGCGCCAGCAGTGGGCCGGGACTCAATGTTGGACAGCCCCAGCATTTT

j_call: TRBJ1-4
v_call: TRBV4-2
clone_size: once
d_call: TRBD1
cdr3_aa: CASSQRLNRGTNEKLFF
cdr3_nt: TGTGCCAGCAGCCAAAGATTGAACAGGGGGACTAATGAAAAACTGTTTTTT

j_call: TRBJ1-3
v_call: TRBV19
clone_size: few
d_call: .
cdr3_aa: CASKGTEAGNTIYF
cdr3_nt: TGTGCCAGTAAGGGCACGGAAGCTGGAAACACCATATATTTT

j_call: TRBJ1-2
v_call: TRBV7-2
clone_size: few
d_call: .
cdr3_aa: CASSYSRGYGYTF
cdr3_nt: TGTGCCAGCAGCTACAGTAGGGGCTATGGCTACACCTTC

j_call: TRBJ2-5
v_call: TRBV7-9
clone_size: few
d_call: .
cdr3_aa: CASGWGEKTQYF
cdr3_nt: TGTGCCAGCGGGTGGGGAGAGAAGACCCAGTACTTC

j_call: TRBJ2-2
v_call: TRBV6-6
clone_size: .
d_call: .
cdr3_aa: CASSYLGGRNTGELFF
cdr3_nt: TGTGCCAGCAGTTATCTCGGTGGTCGAAACACCGGGGAGCTGTTTTTT

j_call: TRBJ2-1
v_call: TRBV10-3
clone_size: few
d_call: .
cdr3_aa: CAVLSGSSYNEQFF
cdr3_nt: TGTGCCGTACTTAGCGGCAGCTCCTACAATGAGCAGTTCTTC